Detailed here is one T cell receptor (beta chain). Its specificity is unknown. The data are from a study of T-cell memory formation after mild COVID-19. For the study at large: TCR clusters mostly belonged to single donors.

Overall study results and limits: The authors did not confirm SARS-CoV-2 specificity of second-wave clones peaking day 37. Mostly located in CM and EM were contracting CD4+ clones, with contracting CD8+ clones located in EMRA.

Trimming shortened V by 7 bases and J by 1 base, and 10 bases separated the two germline ends. CDR1 is LNHDA, CDR2 SQIVND, per germline (reference sequence). The CDR3 runs to 14 residues. 5'RACE with constant-segment primers built TCRalpha and TCRbeta cDNA libraries with UMIs. TCRdb re-called the 5' RACE reads with MiXCR, one entry per CDR3 protein. The table lists a few hundred thousand distinct CDR3 sequences, roughly a sixth of them singletons, with roughly a fifth in the top ten. The TCR sequence derives from a young man who had mild COVID-19 (a few samples of this study predate the infection). Cell type and time point are not known. The sequencing input was PBMCs or a T cell subset sorted from them (not recorded which). The V and J genes are TRBV19 and TRBJ2-2, with D possibly matching TRBD1 (5 bases). The CDR3 sequence is CASKATVNTGELFF. As DNA, the CDR3 is TGTGCCAGTAAGGCGACAGTGAACACCGGGGAGCTGTTTTTT.